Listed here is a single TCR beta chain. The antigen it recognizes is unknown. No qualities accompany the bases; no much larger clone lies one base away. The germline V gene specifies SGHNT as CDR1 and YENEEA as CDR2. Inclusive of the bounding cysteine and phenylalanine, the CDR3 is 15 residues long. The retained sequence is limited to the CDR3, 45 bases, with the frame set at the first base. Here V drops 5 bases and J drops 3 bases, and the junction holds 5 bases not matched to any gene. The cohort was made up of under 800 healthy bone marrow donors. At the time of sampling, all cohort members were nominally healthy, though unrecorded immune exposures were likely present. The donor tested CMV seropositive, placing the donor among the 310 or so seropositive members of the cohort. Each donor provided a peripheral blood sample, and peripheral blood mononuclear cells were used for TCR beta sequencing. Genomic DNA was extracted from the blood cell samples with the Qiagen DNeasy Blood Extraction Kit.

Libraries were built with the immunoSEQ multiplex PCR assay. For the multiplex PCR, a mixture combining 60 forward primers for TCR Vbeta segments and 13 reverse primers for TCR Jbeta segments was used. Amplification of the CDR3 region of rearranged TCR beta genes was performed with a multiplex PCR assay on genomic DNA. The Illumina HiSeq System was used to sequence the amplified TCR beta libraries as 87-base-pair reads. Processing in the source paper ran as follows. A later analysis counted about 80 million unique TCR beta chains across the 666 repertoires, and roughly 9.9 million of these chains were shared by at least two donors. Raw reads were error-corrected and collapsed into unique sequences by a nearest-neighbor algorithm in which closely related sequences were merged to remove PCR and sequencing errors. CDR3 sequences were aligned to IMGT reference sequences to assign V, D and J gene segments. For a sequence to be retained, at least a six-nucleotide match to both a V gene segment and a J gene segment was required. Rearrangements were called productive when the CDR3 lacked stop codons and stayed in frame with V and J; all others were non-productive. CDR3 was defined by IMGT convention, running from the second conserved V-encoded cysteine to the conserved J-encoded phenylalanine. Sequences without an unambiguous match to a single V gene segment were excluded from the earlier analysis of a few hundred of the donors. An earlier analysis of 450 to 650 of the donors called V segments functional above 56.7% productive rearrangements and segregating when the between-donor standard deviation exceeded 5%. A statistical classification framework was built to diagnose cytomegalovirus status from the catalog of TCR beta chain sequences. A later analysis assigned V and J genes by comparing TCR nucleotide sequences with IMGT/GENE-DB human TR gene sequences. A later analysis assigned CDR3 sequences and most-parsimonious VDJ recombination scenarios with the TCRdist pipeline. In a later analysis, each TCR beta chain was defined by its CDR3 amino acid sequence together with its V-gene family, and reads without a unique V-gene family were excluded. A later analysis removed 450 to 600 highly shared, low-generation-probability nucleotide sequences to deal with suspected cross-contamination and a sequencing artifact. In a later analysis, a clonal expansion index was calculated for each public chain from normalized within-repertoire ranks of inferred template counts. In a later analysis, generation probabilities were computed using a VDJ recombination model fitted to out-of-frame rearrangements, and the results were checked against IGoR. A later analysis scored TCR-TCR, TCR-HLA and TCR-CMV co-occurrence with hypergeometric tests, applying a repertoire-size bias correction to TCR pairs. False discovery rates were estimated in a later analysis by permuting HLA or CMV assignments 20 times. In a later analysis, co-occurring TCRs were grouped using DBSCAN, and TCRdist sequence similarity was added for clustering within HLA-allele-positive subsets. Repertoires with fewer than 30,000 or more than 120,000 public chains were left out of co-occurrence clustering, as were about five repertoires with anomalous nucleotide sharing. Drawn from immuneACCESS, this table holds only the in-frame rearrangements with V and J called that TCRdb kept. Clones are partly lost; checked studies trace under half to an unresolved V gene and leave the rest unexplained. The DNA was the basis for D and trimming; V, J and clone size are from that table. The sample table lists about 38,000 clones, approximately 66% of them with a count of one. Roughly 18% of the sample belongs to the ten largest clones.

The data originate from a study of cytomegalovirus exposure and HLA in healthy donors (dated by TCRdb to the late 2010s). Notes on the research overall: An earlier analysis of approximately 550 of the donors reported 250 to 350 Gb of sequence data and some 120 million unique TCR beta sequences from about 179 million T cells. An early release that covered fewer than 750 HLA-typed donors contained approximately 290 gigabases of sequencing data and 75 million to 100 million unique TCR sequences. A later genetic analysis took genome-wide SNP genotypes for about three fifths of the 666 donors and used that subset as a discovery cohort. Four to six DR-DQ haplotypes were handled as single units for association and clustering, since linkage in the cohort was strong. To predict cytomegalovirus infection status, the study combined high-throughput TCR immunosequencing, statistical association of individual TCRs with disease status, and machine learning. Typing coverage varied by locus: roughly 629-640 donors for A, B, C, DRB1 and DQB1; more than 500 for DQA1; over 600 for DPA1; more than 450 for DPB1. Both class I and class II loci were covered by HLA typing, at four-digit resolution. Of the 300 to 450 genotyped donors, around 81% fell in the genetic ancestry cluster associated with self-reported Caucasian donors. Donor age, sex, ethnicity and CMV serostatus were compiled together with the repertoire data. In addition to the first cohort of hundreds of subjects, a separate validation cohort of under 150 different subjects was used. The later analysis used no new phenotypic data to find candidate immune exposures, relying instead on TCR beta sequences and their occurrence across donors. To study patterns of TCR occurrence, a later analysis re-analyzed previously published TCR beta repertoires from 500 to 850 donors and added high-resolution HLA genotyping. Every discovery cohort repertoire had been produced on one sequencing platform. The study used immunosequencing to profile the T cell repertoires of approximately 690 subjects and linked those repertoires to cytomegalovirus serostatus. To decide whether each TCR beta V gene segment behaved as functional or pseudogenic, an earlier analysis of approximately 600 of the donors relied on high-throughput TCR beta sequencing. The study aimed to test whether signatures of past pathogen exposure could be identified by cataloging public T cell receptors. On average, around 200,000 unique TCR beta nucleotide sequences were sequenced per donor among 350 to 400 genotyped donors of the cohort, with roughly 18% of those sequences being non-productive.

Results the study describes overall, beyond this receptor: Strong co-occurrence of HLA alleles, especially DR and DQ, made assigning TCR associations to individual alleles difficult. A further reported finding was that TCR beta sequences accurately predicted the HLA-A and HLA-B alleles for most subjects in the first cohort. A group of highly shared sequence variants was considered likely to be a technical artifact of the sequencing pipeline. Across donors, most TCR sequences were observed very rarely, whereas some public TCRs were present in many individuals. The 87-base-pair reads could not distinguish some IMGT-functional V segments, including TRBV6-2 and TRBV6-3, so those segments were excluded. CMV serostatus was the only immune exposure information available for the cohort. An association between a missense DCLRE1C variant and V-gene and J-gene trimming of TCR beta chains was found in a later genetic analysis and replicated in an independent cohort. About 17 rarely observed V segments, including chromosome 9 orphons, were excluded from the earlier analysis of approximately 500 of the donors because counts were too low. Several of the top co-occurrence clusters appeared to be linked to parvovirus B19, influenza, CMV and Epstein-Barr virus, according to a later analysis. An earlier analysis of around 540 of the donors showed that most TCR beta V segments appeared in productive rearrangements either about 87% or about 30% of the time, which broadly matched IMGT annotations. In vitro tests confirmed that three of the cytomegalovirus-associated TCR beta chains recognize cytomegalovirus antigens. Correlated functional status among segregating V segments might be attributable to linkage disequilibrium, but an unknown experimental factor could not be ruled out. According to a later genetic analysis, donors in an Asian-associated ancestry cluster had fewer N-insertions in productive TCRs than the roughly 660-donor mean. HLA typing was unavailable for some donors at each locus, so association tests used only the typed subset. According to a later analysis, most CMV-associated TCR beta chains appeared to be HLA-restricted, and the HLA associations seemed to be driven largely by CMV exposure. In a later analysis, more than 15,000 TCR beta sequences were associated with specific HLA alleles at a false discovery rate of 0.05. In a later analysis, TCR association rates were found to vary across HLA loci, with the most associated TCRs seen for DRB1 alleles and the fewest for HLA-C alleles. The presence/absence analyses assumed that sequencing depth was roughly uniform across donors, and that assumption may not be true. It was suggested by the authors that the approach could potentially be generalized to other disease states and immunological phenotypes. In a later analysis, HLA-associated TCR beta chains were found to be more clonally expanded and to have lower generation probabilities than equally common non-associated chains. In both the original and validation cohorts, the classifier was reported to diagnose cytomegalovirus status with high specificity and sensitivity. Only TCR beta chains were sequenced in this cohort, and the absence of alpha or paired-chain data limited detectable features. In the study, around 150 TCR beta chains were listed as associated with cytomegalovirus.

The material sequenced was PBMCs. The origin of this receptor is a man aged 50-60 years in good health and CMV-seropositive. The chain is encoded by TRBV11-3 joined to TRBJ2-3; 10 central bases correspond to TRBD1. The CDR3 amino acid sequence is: CASSRDRGRTDTQYF. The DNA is TGTGCCAGCAGCAGGGACAGGGGAAGAACAGATACGCAGTATTTT.